This paragraph reports one T cell receptor beta chain. Using immunoSEQ multiplex PCR, the repertoire was profiled, and TCRdb retains in-frame clones only, with some absent. Of fewer than 40,000 clones in the sample, roughly 89% were seen once. The data belong to a study of T cell changes during pregnancy in multiple sclerosis. Trimming shortened V by 4 bases and J by 5 bases, and 15 bases separated the two germline ends. The CDR3 covers 14 residues. Germline V gene sequence: CDR1 SGDLS, CDR2 YYNGEE. The sample here was CD8+ T cells from peripheral blood mononuclear cells, taken in the first trimester of pregnancy. The TCR was taken from a female donor with multiple sclerosis, enrolled in a pregnancy study. The chain has TRBV9 and TRBJ2-5; D ambiguous. The CDR3 region is CASSSLGSMETQYF. For the CDR3, the DNA is TGTGCCAGCAGCTCCCTTGGTAGCATGGAGACCCAGTACTTC.